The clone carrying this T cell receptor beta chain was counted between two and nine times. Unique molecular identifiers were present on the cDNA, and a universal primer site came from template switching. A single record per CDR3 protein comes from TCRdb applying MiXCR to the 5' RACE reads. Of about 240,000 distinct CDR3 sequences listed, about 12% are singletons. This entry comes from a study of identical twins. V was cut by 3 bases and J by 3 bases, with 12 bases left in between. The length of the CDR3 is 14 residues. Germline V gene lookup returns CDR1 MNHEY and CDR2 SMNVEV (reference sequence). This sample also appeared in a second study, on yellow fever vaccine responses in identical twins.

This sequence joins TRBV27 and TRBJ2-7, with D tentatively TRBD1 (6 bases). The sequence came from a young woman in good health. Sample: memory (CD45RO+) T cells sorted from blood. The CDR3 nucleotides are TGTGCCAGCAGTTTGAGGGACAAGATCTACGAGCAGTACTTC. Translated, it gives CASSLRDKIYEQYF.